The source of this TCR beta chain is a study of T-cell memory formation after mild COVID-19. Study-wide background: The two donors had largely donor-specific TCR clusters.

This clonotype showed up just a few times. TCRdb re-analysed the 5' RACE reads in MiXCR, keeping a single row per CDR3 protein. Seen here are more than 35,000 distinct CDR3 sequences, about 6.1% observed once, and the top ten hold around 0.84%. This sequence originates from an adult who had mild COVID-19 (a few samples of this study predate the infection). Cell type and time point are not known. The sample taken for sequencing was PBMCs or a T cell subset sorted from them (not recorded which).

The CDR3, as DNA: TGCAGTGCTCTATCCGGCAATTCCCTCAGCCTGTTTTTT. This codes for CSALSGNSLSLFF. The chain is built from TRBV20-1 and TRBJ1-4; D is unresolved. Trimming pared 5 bases from V and 14 bases from J, leaving 21 bases between. CDR1 is DFQATT, CDR2 SNEGSKA, per germline (reference sequence). The CDR3 loop spans 13 amino acids.